Listed below are T cell receptor beta chains from one sample, sequenced in a study of regulatory T cells in long-lasting Graves disease. TCRdb itself ran the multiplex PCR reads through MiXCR, one entry per CDR3 protein. The table shows over 400,000 distinct CDR3 sequences, with around 15% occurring only once. These data were likewise used in another study, on T cells in Graves' hyperthyroidism and ophthalmopathy.

Sequencing was performed on peripheral blood mononuclear cells (PBMCs), taken at new diagnosis, from a patient treated with antithyroid drugs. All receptors come from a woman aged 50 to 65 with Graves disease. Both conserved end residues are part of each CDR3. The order of the fields is D gene, V gene, J gene, clone size, CDR3 length, CDR3 protein, CDR3 DNA. The D gene is left open where the match is weak. Only some rows state a clone size, as once, few, many or a class for expanded clones.

d_call: -; v_call: TRBV10-3; j_call: TRBJ1-4; clone_size: -; cdr3_length: 11; cdr3_aa: CAISENEKLFF; cdr3_nt: TGTGCCATCAGCGAAAATGAAAAACTGTTTTTT
d_call: TRBD1; v_call: TRBV28; j_call: TRBJ1-5; clone_size: many; cdr3_length: 14; cdr3_aa: CASSPGTADQPQHF; cdr3_nt: TGTGCCAGCAGCCCCGGGACAGCGGATCAGCCCCAGCATTTT
d_call: TRBD1; v_call: TRBV29-1; j_call: TRBJ1-3; clone_size: -; cdr3_length: 15; cdr3_aa: CSVVETGFSGNTIYF; cdr3_nt: TGCAGCGTTGTTGAGACAGGGTTCTCTGGAAACACCATATATTTT
d_call: -; v_call: TRBV5-5; j_call: TRBJ2-7; clone_size: few; cdr3_length: 13; cdr3_aa: CASSLMGAYEQYF; cdr3_nt: TGTGCCAGCAGCTTGATGGGGGCCTACGAGCAGTACTTC
d_call: -; v_call: TRBV5-1; j_call: TRBJ2-7; clone_size: -; cdr3_length: 13; cdr3_aa: CASSLRAGGEQYF; cdr3_nt: TGCGCCAGCAGCTTGAGGGCAGGAGGCGAGCAGTACTTC
d_call: TRBD1; v_call: TRBV12-3/TRBV12-4; j_call: TRBJ1-6; clone_size: many; cdr3_length: 15; cdr3_aa: CASSTRTGFESPLHF; cdr3_nt: TGTGCCAGCAGCACCCGGACAGGGTTCGAATCACCCCTCCACTTT
d_call: TRBD1; v_call: TRBV27; j_call: TRBJ1-5; clone_size: -; cdr3_length: 18; cdr3_aa: CASRDKTGQGLYNQPQHF; cdr3_nt: TGTGCCAGCAGGGATAAAACGGGACAGGGGCTTTACAATCAGCCCCAGCATTTT
d_call: TRBD1; v_call: TRBV5-1; j_call: TRBJ2-7; clone_size: many; cdr3_length: 15; cdr3_aa: CASSLLDRGSYEQYF; cdr3_nt: TGCGCCAGCAGCTTGCTGGACAGGGGCTCCTACGAGCAGTACTTC
d_call: TRBD2; v_call: TRBV29-1; j_call: TRBJ2-2; clone_size: many; cdr3_length: 17; cdr3_aa: CSVIGTSGSTDTGELFF; cdr3_nt: TGCAGCGTAATCGGGACTAGCGGGAGTACAGACACCGGGGAGCTGTTTTTT
d_call: -; v_call: TRBV7-9; j_call: TRBJ1-1; clone_size: -; cdr3_length: 14; cdr3_aa: CASLPRALNTEAFF; cdr3_nt: TGTGCCAGTCTCCCCCGGGCGCTGAACACTGAAGCTTTCTTT
d_call: -; v_call: TRBV25-1; j_call: TRBJ2-7; clone_size: many; cdr3_length: 14; cdr3_aa: CASRGRRSSYEQYF; cdr3_nt: TGTGCCAGCAGGGGCCGTAGGAGCTCCTACGAGCAGTACTTC
d_call: TRBD2; v_call: TRBV9; j_call: TRBJ2-2; clone_size: many; cdr3_length: 15; cdr3_aa: CASSAGSGRGGELFF; cdr3_nt: TGTGCCAGCAGCGCAGGGAGCGGGAGGGGCGGGGAGCTGTTTTTT
d_call: -; v_call: TRBV6-1; j_call: TRBJ2-1; clone_size: few; cdr3_length: 16; cdr3_aa: CASSLRGKLRYNEQFF; cdr3_nt: TGTGCCAGCAGTCTAAGGGGGAAACTACGGTACAATGAGCAGTTCTTC
d_call: TRBD2; v_call: TRBV5-1; j_call: TRBJ2-3; clone_size: many; cdr3_length: 18; cdr3_aa: CASSLAVAGGTSTDTQYF; cdr3_nt: TGCGCCAGCAGCTTGGCGGTAGCGGGAGGCACTAGCACAGATACGCAGTATTTT
d_call: TRBD2; v_call: TRBV28; j_call: TRBJ2-1; clone_size: many; cdr3_length: 14; cdr3_aa: CASTETSRYNEQFF; cdr3_nt: TGTGCCAGCACAGAGACTAGCCGCTACAATGAGCAGTTCTTC
d_call: -; v_call: TRBV18; j_call: TRBJ1-1; clone_size: many; cdr3_length: 16; cdr3_aa: CASSPPGSLRNTEAFF; cdr3_nt: TGTGCCAGCTCACCCCCAGGGAGTCTGAGGAACACTGAAGCTTTCTTT
d_call: TRBD2; v_call: TRBV11-2; j_call: TRBJ2-4; clone_size: -; cdr3_length: 18; cdr3_aa: CASSSGTSGTGAKNIQYF; cdr3_nt: TGTGCCAGCAGTTCCGGGACTAGCGGGACCGGGGCCAAAAACATTCAGTACTTC
d_call: TRBD2; v_call: TRBV5-1; j_call: TRBJ2-7; clone_size: many; cdr3_length: 18; cdr3_aa: CASSFGLAASLSSYEQYF; cdr3_nt: TGCGCCAGCAGCTTCGGACTAGCGGCATCCTTAAGCTCCTACGAGCAGTACTTC
d_call: -; v_call: TRBV6-5; j_call: TRBJ2-2; clone_size: many; cdr3_length: 14; cdr3_aa: CASSSRADTGELFF; cdr3_nt: TGTGCCAGCAGTTCTAGGGCGGATACCGGGGAGCTGTTTTTT
d_call: -; v_call: TRBV6-5; j_call: TRBJ1-1; clone_size: few; cdr3_length: 13; cdr3_aa: CASSYSGLPEAFF; cdr3_nt: TGTGCCAGCAGTTACTCGGGCCTCCCTGAAGCTTTCTTT
d_call: TRBD2; v_call: TRBV11-2; j_call: TRBJ2-3; clone_size: many; cdr3_length: 14; cdr3_aa: CASTSSGNTDTQYF; cdr3_nt: TGTGCCAGCACCTCTAGCGGGAACACAGATACGCAGTATTTT
d_call: -; v_call: TRBV5-1; j_call: TRBJ1-2; clone_size: many; cdr3_length: 13; cdr3_aa: CASRRTAGYAYTF; cdr3_nt: TGCGCCAGCCGGCGGACGGCTGGTTATGCCTACACCTTC
d_call: -; v_call: TRBV12-3/TRBV12-4; j_call: TRBJ1-5; clone_size: many; cdr3_length: 14; cdr3_aa: CASSFSGGEQPQHF; cdr3_nt: TGTGCCAGCAGTTTTTCGGGGGGCGAACAGCCCCAGCATTTT
d_call: TRBD1; v_call: TRBV5-5; j_call: TRBJ2-7; clone_size: -; cdr3_length: 15; cdr3_aa: CASSLTGQGSNEQYF; cdr3_nt: TGTGCCAGCAGTTTAACCGGACAGGGATCCAACGAGCAGTACTTC
d_call: -; v_call: TRBV28; j_call: TRBJ2-7; clone_size: many; cdr3_length: 12; cdr3_aa: CASSFSPLGQYF; cdr3_nt: TGTGCCAGCAGTTTTTCCCCTCTTGGGCAGTACTTC
d_call: -; v_call: TRBV29-1; j_call: TRBJ2-5; clone_size: many; cdr3_length: 14; cdr3_aa: CSVEGRRPRETQYF; cdr3_nt: TGCAGCGTTGAAGGTAGAAGGCCCCGGGAGACCCAGTACTTC
d_call: TRBD2; v_call: TRBV10-3; j_call: TRBJ2-2; clone_size: -; cdr3_length: 14; cdr3_aa: CATGGVSNTGELFF; cdr3_nt: TGTGCCACGGGGGGGGTTTCGAACACCGGGGAGCTGTTTTTT
d_call: TRBD2; v_call: TRBV2; j_call: TRBJ2-1; clone_size: many; cdr3_length: 16; cdr3_aa: CASSEWVAGMYNEQFF; cdr3_nt: TGTGCCAGCAGTGAGTGGGTAGCGGGAATGTACAATGAGCAGTTCTTC
d_call: TRBD2; v_call: TRBV6-2/TRBV6-3; j_call: TRBJ2-7; clone_size: many; cdr3_length: 14; cdr3_aa: CASSYILAGDEQYF; cdr3_nt: TGTGCCAGCAGTTACATCCTAGCGGGAGACGAGCAGTACTTC
d_call: -; v_call: TRBV29-1; j_call: TRBJ1-1; clone_size: -; cdr3_length: 11; cdr3_aa: CSVAMATEAFF; cdr3_nt: TGCAGCGTTGCGATGGCCACTGAAGCTTTCTTT
d_call: -; v_call: TRBV11-2; j_call: TRBJ2-2; clone_size: few; cdr3_length: 14; cdr3_aa: CASSLVSHTGELFF; cdr3_nt: TGTGCCAGCAGCTTAGTTTCCCACACCGGGGAGCTGTTTTTT
d_call: -; v_call: TRBV19; j_call: TRBJ2-7; clone_size: few; cdr3_length: 13; cdr3_aa: CASSIGSSYEQYF; cdr3_nt: TGTGCCAGTAGTATAGGCAGCTCCTACGAGCAGTACTTC
d_call: TRBD1; v_call: TRBV2; j_call: TRBJ2-3; clone_size: few; cdr3_length: 17; cdr3_aa: CASSTRPRDSGRDTQYF; cdr3_nt: TGTGCCAGCAGTACCAGACCACGGGACAGCGGACGAGATACGCAGTATTTT
d_call: TRBD1; v_call: TRBV28; j_call: TRBJ2-7; clone_size: -; cdr3_length: 14; cdr3_aa: CASSPRTGSFTQYF; cdr3_nt: TGTGCCAGCAGTCCCCGGACAGGCTCCTTCACGCAGTACTTC
d_call: -; v_call: TRBV24-1; j_call: TRBJ1-1; clone_size: few; cdr3_length: 14; cdr3_aa: CATSDSRGGTEAFF; cdr3_nt: TGTGCCACCAGTGATTCCAGGGGAGGAACTGAAGCTTTCTTT
d_call: -; v_call: TRBV7-2; j_call: TRBJ2-2; clone_size: -; cdr3_length: 16; cdr3_aa: CASSSRGPTNTGELFF; cdr3_nt: TGTGCCAGCAGCTCTCGTGGACCCACCAACACCGGGGAGCTGTTTTTT
d_call: TRBD2; v_call: TRBV6-1; j_call: TRBJ2-1; clone_size: -; cdr3_length: 14; cdr3_aa: CASSQATSGSGPVF; cdr3_nt: TGTGCCAGCAGCCAAGCGACTAGCGGGAGTGGTCCGGTCTTC